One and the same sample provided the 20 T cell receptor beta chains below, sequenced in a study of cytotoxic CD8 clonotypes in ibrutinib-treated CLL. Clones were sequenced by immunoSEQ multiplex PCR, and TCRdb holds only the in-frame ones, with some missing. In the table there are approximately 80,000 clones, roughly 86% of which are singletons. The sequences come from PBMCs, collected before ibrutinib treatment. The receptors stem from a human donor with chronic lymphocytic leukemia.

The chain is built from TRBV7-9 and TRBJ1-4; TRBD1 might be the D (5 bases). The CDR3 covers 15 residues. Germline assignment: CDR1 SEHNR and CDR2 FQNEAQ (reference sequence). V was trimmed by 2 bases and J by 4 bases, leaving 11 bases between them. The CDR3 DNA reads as TGTGCCAGCAGCTTACCAGGGCTCGGTAATGAAAAACTGTTTTTT. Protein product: CASSLPGLGNEKLFF.

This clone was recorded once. CDR3 DNA: TGTGCCAGCAGCCTCCTCAGCGGGAGGTTCAATGAGCAGTTCTTC. Residues: CASSLLSGRFNEQFF. The gene calls are TRBV25-1 and TRBJ2-1; 9 nucleotides line up with TRBD2. The length of the CDR3 is 15 residues. Germline values: CDR1 MGHDK, CDR2 SYGVNS. With 6 bases clipped from V and 6 bases from J, the junction kept 9 bases outside the gene matches.

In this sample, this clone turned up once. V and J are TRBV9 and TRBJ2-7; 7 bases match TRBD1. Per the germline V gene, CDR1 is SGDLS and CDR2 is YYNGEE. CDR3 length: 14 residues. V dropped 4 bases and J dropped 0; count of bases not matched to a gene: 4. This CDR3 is CASSHRDSSYEQYF. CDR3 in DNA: TGTGCCAGCAGCCACCGGGACAGCTCCTACGAGCAGTACTTC.

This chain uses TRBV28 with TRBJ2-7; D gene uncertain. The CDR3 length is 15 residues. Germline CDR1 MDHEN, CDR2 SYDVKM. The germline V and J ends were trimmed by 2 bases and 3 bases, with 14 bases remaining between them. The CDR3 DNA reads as TGTGCCAGCAGTTTACCGGCCCGGCGTCGCTACGAGCAGTACTTC. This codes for CASSLPARRRYEQYF.

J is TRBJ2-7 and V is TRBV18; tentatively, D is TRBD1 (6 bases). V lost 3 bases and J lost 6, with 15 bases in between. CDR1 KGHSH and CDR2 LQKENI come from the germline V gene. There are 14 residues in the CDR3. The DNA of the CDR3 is TGTGCCAGCTCACCGCCTAGTACAGGGCGCGAGCAGTACTTC. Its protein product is CASSPPSTGREQYF.

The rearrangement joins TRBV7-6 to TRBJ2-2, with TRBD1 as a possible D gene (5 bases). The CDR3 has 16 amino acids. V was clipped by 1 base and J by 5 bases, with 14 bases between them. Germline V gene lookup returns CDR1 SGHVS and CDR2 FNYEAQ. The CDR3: CASSLDSGSVTGELFF. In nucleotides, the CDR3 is TGTGCCAGCAGCTTAGATTCAGGGTCGGTAACCGGGGAGCTGTTTTTT. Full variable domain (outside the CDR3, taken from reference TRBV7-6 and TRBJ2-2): GAGVSQSPRYKVTKRGQDVALRCDPISGHVSLYWYRQALGQGPEFLTYFNYEAQQDKSGLPNDRFSAERPEGSISTLTIQRTEQRDSAMYRCASSLDSGSVTGELFFGEGSRLTVL.

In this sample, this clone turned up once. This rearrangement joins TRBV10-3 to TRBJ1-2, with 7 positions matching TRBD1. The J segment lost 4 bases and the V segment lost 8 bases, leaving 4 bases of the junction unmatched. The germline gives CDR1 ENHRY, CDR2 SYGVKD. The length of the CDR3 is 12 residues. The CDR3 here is CAIPDRVYGYTF. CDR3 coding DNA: TGTGCCATCCCCGACAGGGTCTATGGCTACACCTTC.

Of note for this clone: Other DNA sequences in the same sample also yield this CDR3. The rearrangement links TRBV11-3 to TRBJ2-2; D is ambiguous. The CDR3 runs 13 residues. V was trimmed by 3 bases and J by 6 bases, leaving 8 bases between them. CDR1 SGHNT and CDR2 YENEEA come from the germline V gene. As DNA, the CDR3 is TGTGCCAGCAGCTTGAGAGACCCCGGGGAGCTGTTTTTT. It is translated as CASSLRDPGELFF.

Here the CDR3 reads CASSLFARGETQYF. CDR3 coding DNA: TGCGCCAGCAGCTTGTTTGCCCGGGGAGAGACCCAGTACTTC. The rearrangement links TRBV5-1 to TRBJ2-5; TRBD2 might be the D (5 bases). The CDR3 loop spans 14 amino acids. CDR1 is SGHRS and CDR2 is YFSETQ in the germline V gene. V was trimmed by 1 base and J by 4 bases, leaving 11 bases between them.

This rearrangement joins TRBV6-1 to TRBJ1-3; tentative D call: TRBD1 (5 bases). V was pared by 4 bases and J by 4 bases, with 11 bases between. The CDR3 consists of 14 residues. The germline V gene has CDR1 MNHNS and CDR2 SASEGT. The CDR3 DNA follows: TGTGCCAGCAGTGCTGCAGGGTCCGGAAACACCATATATTTT. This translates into CASSAAGSGNTIYF.

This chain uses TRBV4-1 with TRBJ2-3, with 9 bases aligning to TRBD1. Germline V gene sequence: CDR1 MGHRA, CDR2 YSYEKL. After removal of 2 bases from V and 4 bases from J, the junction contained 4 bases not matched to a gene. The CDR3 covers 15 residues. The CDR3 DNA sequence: TGCGCCAGCAGCCAAACACAGGGGGCCCCAGATACGCAGTATTTT. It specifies CASSQTQGAPDTQYF.

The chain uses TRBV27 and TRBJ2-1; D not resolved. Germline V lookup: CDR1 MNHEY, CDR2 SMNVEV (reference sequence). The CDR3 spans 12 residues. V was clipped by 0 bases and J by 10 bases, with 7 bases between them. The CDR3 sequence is CASSLSLSEQFF. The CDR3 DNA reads TGTGCCAGCAGTTTATCTCTCTCCGAGCAGTTCTTC.

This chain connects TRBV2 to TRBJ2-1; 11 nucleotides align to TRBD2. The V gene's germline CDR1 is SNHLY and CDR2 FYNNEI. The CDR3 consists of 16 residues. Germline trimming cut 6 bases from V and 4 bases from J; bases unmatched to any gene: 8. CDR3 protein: CASRNPGLAVYNEQFF. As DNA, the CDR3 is TGTGCCAGCAGAAATCCGGGACTAGCGGTTTACAATGAGCAGTTCTTC.

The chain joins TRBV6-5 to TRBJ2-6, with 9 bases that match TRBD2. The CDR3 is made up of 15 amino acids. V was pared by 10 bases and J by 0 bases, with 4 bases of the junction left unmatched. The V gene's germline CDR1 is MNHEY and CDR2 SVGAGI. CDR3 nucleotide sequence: TGTGCCACCCATAGCGGGGGCTCTGGGGCCAACGTCCTGACTTTC. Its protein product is CATHSGGSGANVLTF.

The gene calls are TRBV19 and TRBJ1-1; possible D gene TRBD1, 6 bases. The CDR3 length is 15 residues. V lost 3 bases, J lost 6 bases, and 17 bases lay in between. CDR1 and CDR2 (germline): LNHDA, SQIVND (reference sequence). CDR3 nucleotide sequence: TGTGCCAGTAGTATGGGGGGCGGTGGGGCGGCTGAAGCTTTCTTT. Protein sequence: CASSMGGGGAAEAFF. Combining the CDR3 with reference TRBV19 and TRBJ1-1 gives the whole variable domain DGGITQSPKYLFRKEGQNVTLSCEQNLNHDAMYWYRQDPGQGLRLIYYSQIVNDFQKGDIAEGYSVSREKKESFPLTVTSAQKNPTAFYLCASSMGGGGAAEAFFGQGTRLTVV.

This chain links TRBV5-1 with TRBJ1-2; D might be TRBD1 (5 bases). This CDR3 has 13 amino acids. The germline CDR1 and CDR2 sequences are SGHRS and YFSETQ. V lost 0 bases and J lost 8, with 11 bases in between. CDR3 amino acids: CASSLAGWWGYTF. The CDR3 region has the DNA TGCGCCAGCAGCTTGGCAGGGTGGTGGGGCTACACCTTC.

The CDR3 region is CASSQDLNFRRFGGVGEQYF. CDR3 DNA: TGCGCCAGCAGCCAAGATTTGAACTTTAGGCGGTTTGGGGGGGTCGGCGAGCAGTACTTC. The chain combines TRBV4-1 with TRBJ2-7; TRBD2 aligns across 7 bases. This CDR3 is 20 amino acids long. CDR1 MGHRA and CDR2 YSYEKL come from the germline V gene. With 0 bases clipped from V and 6 bases from J, the junction kept 23 bases outside the gene matches.

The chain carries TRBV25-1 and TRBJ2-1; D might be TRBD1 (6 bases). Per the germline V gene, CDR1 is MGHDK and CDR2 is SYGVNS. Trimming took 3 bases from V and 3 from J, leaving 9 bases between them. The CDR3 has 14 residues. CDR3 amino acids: CASSETGVYNEQFF. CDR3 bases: TGTGCCAGCAGTGAGACAGGCGTCTACAATGAGCAGTTCTTC.

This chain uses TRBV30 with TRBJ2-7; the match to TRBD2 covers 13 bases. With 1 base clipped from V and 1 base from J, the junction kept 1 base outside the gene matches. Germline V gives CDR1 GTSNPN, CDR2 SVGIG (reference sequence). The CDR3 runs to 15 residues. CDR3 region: CAWSEGLAGSYEQYF. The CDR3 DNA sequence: TGTGCCTGGAGTGAGGGACTAGCGGGGTCCTACGAGCAGTACTTC.

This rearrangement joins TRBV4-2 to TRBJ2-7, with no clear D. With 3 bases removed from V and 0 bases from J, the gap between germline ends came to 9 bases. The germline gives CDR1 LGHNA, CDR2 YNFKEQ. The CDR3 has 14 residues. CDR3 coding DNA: TGTGCCAGCAGCCAGCGACGCGGCTCCTACGAGCAGTACTTC. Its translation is CASSQRRGSYEQYF.